The 5 T cell receptor beta chains presented below share a single source sample, sequenced in a study of cytomegalovirus exposure and HLA in healthy donors. Researchers ran the PCR with 60 Vbeta and 13 Jbeta primers. The repertoire was sequenced with immunoSEQ multiplex PCR; TCRdb's copy has only in-frame clones and lacks some. This sample's table has fewer than 85,000 clones. The sample taken for sequencing was PBMCs. The receptors stem from a man aged 25 to 45 in good health and CMV-seronegative.

The rearrangement uses TRBV5-6 and TRBJ2-7, with 8 bases aligning to TRBD2. The CDR3 is 19 residues long. Germline V gene sequence: CDR1 SGHDT, CDR2 YYEEEE. Trimming at V came to 0 bases and at J to 0 bases, leaving 14 bases not matched to a gene. The CDR3 nucleotides are TGTGCCAGCAGCTTGGTTCGGCTAACGGGGGGGCGAAGCTCCTACGAGCAGTACTTC. Protein product: CASSLVRLTGGRSSYEQYF.

The chain links TRBV6-6 to TRBJ1-2, with D possibly being TRBD1 (6 bases). From germline, CDR1 is MNHNY and CDR2 SVGAGI (reference sequence). The CDR3 sequence is 12 residues long. Trimming left V 6 bases short and J 5 bases short, with 10 bases between. CDR3 sequence reads: CASSPTGYGYTF. CDR3 bases: TGTGCCAGCAGCCCTACAGGGTATGGCTACACCTTC.

The chain couples TRBV20-1 to TRBJ2-5; D is possibly TRBD1 (6 bases). Trimming took off 6 bases at V and 11 bases at J, with 16 bases between the two ends. The germline V gene has CDR1 DFQATT and CDR2 SNEGSKA (reference sequence). The CDR3 totals 11 residues. CDR3 amino acids: CSAVTGPVQYF. CDR3 coding DNA: TGCAGTGCAGTTACAGGGCCGGTGCAGTACTTC.

The gene calls are TRBV6-4 and TRBJ2-1, with D perhaps TRBD2 (5 bases). This CDR3 has 15 amino acids. V was shortened by 3 bases and J by 3 bases, with 12 bases between the two germline ends. Looked up from germline, CDR1 is MRHNA and CDR2 is SNTAGT. CDR3 bases: TGTGCCAGCAGTGAATCCAGCGGTGACTACAATGAGCAGTTCTTC. Amino acid sequence: CASSESSGDYNEQFF.

CDR3 nucleotide sequence: TGCGCCAGCAGCCAAGTAGGGGGTAGGGAAAAACTGTTTTTT. This codes for CASSQVGGREKLFF. V gene TRBV4-1 combines with J gene TRBJ1-4; D might be TRBD1 (6 bases). The CDR3 covers 14 residues. V lost 1 base, J lost 8 bases, and 11 bases lay in between. Per the germline V gene, CDR1 is MGHRA and CDR2 is YSYEKL.